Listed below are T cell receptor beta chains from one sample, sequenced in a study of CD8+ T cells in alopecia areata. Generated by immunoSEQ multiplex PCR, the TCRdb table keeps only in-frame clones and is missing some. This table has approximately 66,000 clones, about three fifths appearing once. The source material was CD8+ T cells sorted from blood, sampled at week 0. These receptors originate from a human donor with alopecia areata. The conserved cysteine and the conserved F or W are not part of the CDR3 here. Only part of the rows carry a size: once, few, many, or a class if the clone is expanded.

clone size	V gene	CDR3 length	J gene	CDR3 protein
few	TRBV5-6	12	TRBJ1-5	ASSPGTGNQPQH
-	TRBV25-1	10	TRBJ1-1	ASSESPSEAF
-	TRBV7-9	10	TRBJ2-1	ASSLGSQEQF
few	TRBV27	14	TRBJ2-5	ASSLWTSGNQETQY
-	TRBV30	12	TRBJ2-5	AWSPGQGRETQY
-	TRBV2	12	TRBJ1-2	ASSDFRGNYGYT
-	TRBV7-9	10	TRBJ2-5	ASSLERETQY
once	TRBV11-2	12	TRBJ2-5	ASSPWTGDETQY
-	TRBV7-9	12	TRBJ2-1	ASSRTSDYNEQF
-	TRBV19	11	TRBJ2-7	ASSPAGTYEQY
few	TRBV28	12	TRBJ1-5	ASSRVDSNQPQH
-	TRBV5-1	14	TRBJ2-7	ASSSRETGTVYEQY
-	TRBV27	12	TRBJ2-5	ASRTSSQEETQY
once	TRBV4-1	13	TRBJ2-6	ASSPWGQGVRVLT
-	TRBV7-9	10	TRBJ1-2	ASSLGGNGYT
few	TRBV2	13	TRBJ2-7	ASTHRAGASYEQY
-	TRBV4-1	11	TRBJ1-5	ASSQGYNQPQH
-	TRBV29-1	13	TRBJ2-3	SAKKLAGVSDTQY
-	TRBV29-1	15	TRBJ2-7	SAVGRDKNTSSYEQY
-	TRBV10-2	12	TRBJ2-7	ASKGGTETYEQY
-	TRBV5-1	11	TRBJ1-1	ASSLAGTDEAF
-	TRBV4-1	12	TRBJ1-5	ASSQDHGNQPQH
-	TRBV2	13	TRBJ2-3	ASRGTSGIGDTQY
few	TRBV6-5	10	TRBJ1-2	ASSYEGAGYT
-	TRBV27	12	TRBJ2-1	ASSARTSGREQF
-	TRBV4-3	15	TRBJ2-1	ASSQEEAGEPRNEQF
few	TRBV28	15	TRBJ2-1	ASSLPIGTTSTNEQF
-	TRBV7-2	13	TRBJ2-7	ASSLWDTEAYEQY
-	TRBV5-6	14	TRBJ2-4	ASSLGRGLAKNIQY
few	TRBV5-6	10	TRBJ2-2	ASSINTGELF
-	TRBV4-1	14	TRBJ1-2	ASSPPGTGGSYGYT
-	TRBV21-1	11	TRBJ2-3	ASRRTIVDTQY
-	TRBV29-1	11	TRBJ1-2	SVDGTDSGGYT
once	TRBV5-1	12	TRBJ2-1	ASSLGQGLNEQF